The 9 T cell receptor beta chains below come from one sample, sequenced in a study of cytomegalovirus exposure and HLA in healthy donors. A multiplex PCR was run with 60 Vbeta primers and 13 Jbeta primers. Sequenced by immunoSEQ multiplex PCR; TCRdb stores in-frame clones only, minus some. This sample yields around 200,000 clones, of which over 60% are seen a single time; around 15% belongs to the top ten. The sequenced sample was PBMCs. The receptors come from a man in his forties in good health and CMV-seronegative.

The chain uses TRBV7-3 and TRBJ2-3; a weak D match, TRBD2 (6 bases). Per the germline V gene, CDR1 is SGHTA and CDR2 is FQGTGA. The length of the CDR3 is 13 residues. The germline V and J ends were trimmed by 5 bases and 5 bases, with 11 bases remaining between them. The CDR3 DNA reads TGTGCCAGCAGCGCGACTAGTGGAGATACGCAGTATTTT. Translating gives CASSATSGDTQYF.

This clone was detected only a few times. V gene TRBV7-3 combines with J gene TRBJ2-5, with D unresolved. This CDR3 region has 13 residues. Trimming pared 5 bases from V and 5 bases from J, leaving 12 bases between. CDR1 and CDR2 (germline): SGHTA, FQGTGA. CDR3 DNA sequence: TGTGCCAGCAGCGTCAACCCCAGGGAGACCCAGTACTTC. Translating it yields CASSVNPRETQYF.

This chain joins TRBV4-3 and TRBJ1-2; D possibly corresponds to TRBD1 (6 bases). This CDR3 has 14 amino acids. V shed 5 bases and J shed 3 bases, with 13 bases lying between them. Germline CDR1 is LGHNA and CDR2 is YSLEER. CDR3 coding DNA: TGCGCCAGCAGCTTTGGGCCAGGGGACTATGGCTACACCTTC. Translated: CASSFGPGDYGYTF.

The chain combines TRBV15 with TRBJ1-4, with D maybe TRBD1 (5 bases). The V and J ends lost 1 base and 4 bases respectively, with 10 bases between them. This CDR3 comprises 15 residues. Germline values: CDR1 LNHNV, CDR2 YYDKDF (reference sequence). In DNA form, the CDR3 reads TGTGCCACCAGCAGAGCAACAGGTGGTAATGAAAAACTGTTTTTT. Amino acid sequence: CATSRATGGNEKLFF.

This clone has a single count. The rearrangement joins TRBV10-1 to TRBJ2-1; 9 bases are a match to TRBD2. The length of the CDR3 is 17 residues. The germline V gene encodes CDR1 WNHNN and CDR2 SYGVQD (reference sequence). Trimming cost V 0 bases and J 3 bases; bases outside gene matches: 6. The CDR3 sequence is CASSESIAGAFYNEQFF. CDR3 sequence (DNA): TGCGCCAGCAGTGAGTCGATAGCGGGGGCCTTCTACAATGAGCAGTTCTTC.

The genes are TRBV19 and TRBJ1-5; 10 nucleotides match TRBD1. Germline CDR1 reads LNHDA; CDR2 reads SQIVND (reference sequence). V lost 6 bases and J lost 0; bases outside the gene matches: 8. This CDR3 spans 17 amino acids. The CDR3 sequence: CASRGLDRGPSNQPQHF. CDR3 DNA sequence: TGTGCCAGTAGGGGTTTAGACAGGGGGCCTAGCAATCAGCCCCAGCATTTT.

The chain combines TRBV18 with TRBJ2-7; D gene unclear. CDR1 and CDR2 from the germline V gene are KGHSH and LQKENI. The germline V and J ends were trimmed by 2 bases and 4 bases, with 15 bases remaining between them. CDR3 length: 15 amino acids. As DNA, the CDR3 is TGTGCCAGCTCACCAAGCGCCGGAAGGTCTTACGAGCAGTACTTC. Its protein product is CASSPSAGRSYEQYF.

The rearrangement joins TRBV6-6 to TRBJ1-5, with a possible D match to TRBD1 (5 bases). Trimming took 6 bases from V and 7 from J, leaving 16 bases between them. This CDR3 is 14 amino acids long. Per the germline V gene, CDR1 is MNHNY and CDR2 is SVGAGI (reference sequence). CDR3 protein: CASRGGEGEQPQHF. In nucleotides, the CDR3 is TGTGCCAGCAGGGGGGGTGAGGGAGAACAGCCCCAGCATTTT.

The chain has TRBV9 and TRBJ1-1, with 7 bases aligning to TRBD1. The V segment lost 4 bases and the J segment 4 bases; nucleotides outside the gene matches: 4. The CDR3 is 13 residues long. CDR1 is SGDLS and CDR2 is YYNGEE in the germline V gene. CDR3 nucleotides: TGTGCCAGCAGCCCAACAGGGGCCACTGAAGCTTTCTTT. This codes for CASSPTGATEAFF.